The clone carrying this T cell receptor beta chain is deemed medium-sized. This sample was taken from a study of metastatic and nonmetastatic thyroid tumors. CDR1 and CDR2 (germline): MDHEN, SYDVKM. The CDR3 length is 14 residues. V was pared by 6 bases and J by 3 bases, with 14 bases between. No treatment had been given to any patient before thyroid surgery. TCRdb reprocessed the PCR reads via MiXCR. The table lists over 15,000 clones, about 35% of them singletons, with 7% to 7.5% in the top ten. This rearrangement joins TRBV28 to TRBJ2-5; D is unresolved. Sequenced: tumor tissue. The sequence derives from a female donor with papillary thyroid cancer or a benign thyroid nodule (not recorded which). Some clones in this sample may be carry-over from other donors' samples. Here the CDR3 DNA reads TGTGCCAGCAGCGAACCCGGCAGAAAAGAGACCCAGTACTTC. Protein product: CASSEPGRKETQYF.